The 6 T cell receptor beta chains below were found in one sample sequenced in a study of blood T cell repertoires in COVID-19. Repertoires were generated with immunoSEQ multiplex PCR, while TCRdb's copy carries only in-frame clones and drops some. The sample lists more than 250,000 clones; approximately 90% were seen once. Sequenced material: peripheral blood. All receptors come from a woman between 25 and 40 years old with COVID-19, enrolled during active disease.

Note on this clone: Distinct nucleotide sequences in the sample also encode this CDR3. The chain is built from TRBV6-5 and TRBJ2-7; 9 bases align to TRBD1. From germline, CDR1 is MNHEY and CDR2 SVGAGI. The trim removed 8 bases at V and 1 base at J, leaving 6 bases unmatched. The CDR3 runs to 14 residues. The CDR3 DNA reads TGTGCCAGCCGACCGGGACAGGGTTCCTACGAGCAGTACTTC. Encoded protein: CASRPGQGSYEQYF.

V usage is TRBV28 and J usage is TRBJ1-6; D is perhaps TRBD1 (5 bases). This CDR3 is 15 amino acids long. The ends were cut back, 3 bases at V and 6 bases at J, with 12 bases in the middle. CDR1 MDHEN and CDR2 SYDVKM come from the germline V gene. The CDR3 nucleotides read TGTGCCAGCAGTTTTTCGGCAGGGTCTAATTCACCCCTCCACTTT. Amino acid sequence: CASSFSAGSNSPLHF.

This clone has more than one count but fewer than ten. The chain combines TRBV5-5 with TRBJ2-1, with 10 bases identical to TRBD1. Germline assignment: CDR1 SGHKS and CDR2 YYEKEE (reference sequence). After removal of 3 bases from V and 0 bases from J, the junction contained 3 bases not matched to a gene. The CDR3 length is 16 residues. CDR3 residues: CASSWGQGNSYNEQFF. The DNA of the CDR3 is TGTGCCAGCAGCTGGGGACAGGGGAACTCCTACAATGAGCAGTTCTTC. The full variable domain, completed using reference TRBV5-5 and TRBJ2-1, is DAGVTQSPTHLIKTRGQQVTLRCSPISGHKSVSWYQQVLGQGPQFIFQYYEKEERGRGNFPDRFSARQFPNYSSELNVNALLLGDSALYLCASSWGQGNSYNEQFFGPGTRLTVL.

V and J are TRBV19 and TRBJ1-5; 9 bases are shared with TRBD1. This CDR3 spans 18 amino acids. Losses at the gene ends were 6 bases for V and 0 bases for J; bases not matched to a gene: 12. CDR1 is LNHDA, CDR2 SQIVND, per germline (reference sequence). The CDR3 is CASSIPGQGFYSNQPQHF. The CDR3 nucleotides are TGTGCCAGTAGCATACCGGGACAGGGCTTTTATAGCAATCAGCCCCAGCATTTT.

CDR3 bases: TGTGCCAGCAGCTTGAGGACTAGCGGGGGCGAAGAGCAGTTCTTC. As protein: CASSLRTSGGEEQFF. The chain links TRBV5-5 to TRBJ2-1, with 13 bases identical to TRBD2. Trimming at V came to 1 base and at J to 10 bases, leaving 5 bases not matched to a gene. This CDR3 spans 15 amino acids. Germline CDR1 and CDR2: SGHKS and YYEKEE (reference sequence).

This clone was picked up a small number of times. The chain has TRBV18 and TRBJ1-1; no clear D gene. CDR1 is KGHSH and CDR2 is LQKENI in the germline V gene. The CDR3 extends over 16 amino acids. V was pared by 4 bases and J by 1 base, with 16 bases between. The CDR3 sequence: CASSLITSGPNTEAFF. For the CDR3, the DNA is TGTGCCAGCTCACTAATCACGTCTGGGCCGAACACTGAAGCTTTCTTT. The whole variable domain, filled in from reference TRBV18 and TRBJ1-1, reads NAGVMQNPRHLVRRRGQEARLRCSPMKGHSHVYWYRQLPEEGLKFMVYLQKENIIDESGMPKERFSAEFPKEGPSILRIQQVVRGDSAAYFCASSLITSGPNTEAFFGQGTRLTVV.